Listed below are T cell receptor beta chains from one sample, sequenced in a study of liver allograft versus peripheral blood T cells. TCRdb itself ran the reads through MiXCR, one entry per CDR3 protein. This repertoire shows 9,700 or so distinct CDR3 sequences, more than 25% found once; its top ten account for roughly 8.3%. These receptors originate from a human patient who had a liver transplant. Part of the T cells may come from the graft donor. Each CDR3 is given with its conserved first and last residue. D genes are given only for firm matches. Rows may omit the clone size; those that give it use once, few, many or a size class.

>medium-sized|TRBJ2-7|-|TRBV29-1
TGCAGCGTTGTGAAATCTCTAGGAATCGAGCAGTACTTC
CSVVKSLGIEQYF
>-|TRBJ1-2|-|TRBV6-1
TGTGCCAGCAGTGATCCGGGCACAATCTATGGCTACACCTTC
CASSDPGTIYGYTF
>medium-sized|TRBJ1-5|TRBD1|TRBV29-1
TGCAGCGTTGCGGGAGGGCAGGGGGCGAATACCCAGCATTTT
CSVAGGQGANTQHF
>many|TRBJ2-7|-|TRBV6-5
TGTGCCAGCAGTTTACGACGGGATTCCTACGAGCAGTACTTC
CASSLRRDSYEQYF
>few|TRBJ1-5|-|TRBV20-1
TGCAGTGCTAGGGCAGGCACCAATCAGCCCCAGCATTTT
CSARAGTNQPQHF
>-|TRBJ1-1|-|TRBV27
TGTGCCAGCAGTTTACGCATGGGAGGTACCACTGAAGCTTTCTTT
CASSLRMGGTTEAFF
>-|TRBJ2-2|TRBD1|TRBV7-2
TGTGCCAGCAGCCGGCAGACAGGGACCACCGGGGAGCTGTTTTTT
CASSRQTGTTGELFF
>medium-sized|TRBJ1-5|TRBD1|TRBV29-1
TGCAGCGCCGTTCTGACAGGGGATCAGCCCCAGCATTTT
CSAVLTGDQPQHF
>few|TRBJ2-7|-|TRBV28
TGTGCCAGCAGTTTATGGCCGAGCTCCTACGAGCAGTACTTC
CASSLWPSSYEQYF
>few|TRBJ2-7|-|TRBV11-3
TGTGCCAGCGCGGCGGGTTTTGGGGGTTGGGACGAGCAGTACTTC
CASAAGFGGWDEQYF
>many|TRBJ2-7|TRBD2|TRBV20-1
TGCAGTGCTATCGGCGGACTAGCGGGATGGGAGCAGTACTTC
CSAIGGLAGWEQYF
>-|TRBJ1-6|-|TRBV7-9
TGTGCCAGCAGCTTAGTGGCTTACAATTCACCCCTCCACTTT
CASSLVAYNSPLHF
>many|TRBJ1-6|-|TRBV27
TGTGCCAGCAGTTTGGGTCGGGGGACACCCCTCCACTTT
CASSLGRGTPLHF
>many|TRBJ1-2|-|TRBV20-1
TGCAGTGCTATAAGGGACATCTATGGCTACACCTTC
CSAIRDIYGYTF
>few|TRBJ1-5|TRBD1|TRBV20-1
TGCAGTGCTAGAGACGGACAGGGCTATAGCAATCAGCCCCAGCATTTT
CSARDGQGYSNQPQHF
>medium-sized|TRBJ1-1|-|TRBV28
TGTGCCAGCAGCTTTAGTGACAGTGTGAACACTGAAGCTTTCTTT
CASSFSDSVNTEAFF
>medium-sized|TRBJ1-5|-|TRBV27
TGTGCCAGCAGTATGGTCGGCAGTTGGAATCAGCCCCAGCATTTT
CASSMVGSWNQPQHF
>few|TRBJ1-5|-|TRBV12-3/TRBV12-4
TGTGCCAGCAGTTTGTCTGGGGATCAGCCCCAGCATTTT
CASSLSGDQPQHF
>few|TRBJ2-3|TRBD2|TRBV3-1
TGTGCCAGCAGCCAAGACGCAGCGGGGTCTACAGATACGCAGTATTTT
CASSQDAAGSTDTQYF
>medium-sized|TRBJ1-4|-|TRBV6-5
TGTGCCAGCAGTGAGAGGGGAAGGAGCGGGGCTAATGAAAAACTGTTTTTT
CASSERGRSGANEKLFF
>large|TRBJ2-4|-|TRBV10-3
TGTGCCATCAGTGAGCCGTCGGGACTCGGGGAAGCCAAAAACATTCAGTACTTC
CAISEPSGLGEAKNIQYF
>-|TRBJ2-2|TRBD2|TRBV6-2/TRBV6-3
TGTGCCAGCAGTTACGGACTAGCGGGAAATACCGGGGAGCTGTTTTTT
CASSYGLAGNTGELFF
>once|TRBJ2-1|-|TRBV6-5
TGTGCCAGCAGCCGCGGCACGGATTACAATGAGCAGTTCTTC
CASSRGTDYNEQFF
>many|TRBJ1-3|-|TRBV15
TGTGCCACCAGCAGAGATCGCGCCAGCTCTGGAAACACCATATATTTT
CATSRDRASSGNTIYF
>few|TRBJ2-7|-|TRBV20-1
TGCAGTGCTAGACAGGTCGGACAGTACTTC
CSARQVGQYF
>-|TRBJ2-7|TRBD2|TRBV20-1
TGCAGTGCTATGGCTACTAGCGGGGGGGCGGGTCAGTACTTC
CSAMATSGGAGQYF
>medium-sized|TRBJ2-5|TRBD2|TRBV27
TGTGCCAGCAGTTCATGGACTAGCGGGAGAGAGACCCAGTACTTC
CASSSWTSGRETQYF
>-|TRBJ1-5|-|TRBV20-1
TGCAGTGCTAGTGCCAAGAGGGGGACGGGCTTTGAGGGCAATCAGCCCCAGCATTTT
CSASAKRGTGFEGNQPQHF
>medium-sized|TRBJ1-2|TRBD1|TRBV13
TGTGCCAGCAGCTCGGAGGGACAGGGGGCGCGTTGGTTTGGCTACACCTTC
CASSSEGQGARWFGYTF
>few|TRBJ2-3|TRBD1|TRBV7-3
TGTGCCAGCAGCTTAAGCAGGGGGCCCACAGATACGCAGTATTTT
CASSLSRGPTDTQYF
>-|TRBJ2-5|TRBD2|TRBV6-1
TGTGCCAGCAGTGAACTCAGCGGGGGATTCCAAGAGACCCAGTACTTC
CASSELSGGFQETQYF
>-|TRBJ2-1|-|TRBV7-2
TGTGCCAGCAGCTTGTCGGAGGGCGGGTGGGATGAGCAGTTCTTC
CASSLSEGGWDEQFF
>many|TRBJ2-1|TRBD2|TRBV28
TGTGCCAGCAGTTATAGCGGGGGGCCGTCCTACAATGAGCAGTTCTTC
CASSYSGGPSYNEQFF
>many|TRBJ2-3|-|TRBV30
TGTGCCTGGAGTGTTTTGGGGGGCGGGACAGATACGCAGTATTTT
CAWSVLGGGTDTQYF
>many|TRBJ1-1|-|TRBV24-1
TGTGCCACCGCCCCGACAGGTGCTAACACTGAAGCTTTCTTT
CATAPTGANTEAFF
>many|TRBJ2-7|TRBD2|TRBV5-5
TGTGCCAGCAGCTTGAGGACTAGCGGGGTGATCTACGAGCAGTACTTC
CASSLRTSGVIYEQYF
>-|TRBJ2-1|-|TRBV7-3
TGTGCCAGCAGCCGCGTGGGTAGCGGCTTAAACAATGAGCAGTTCTTC
CASSRVGSGLNNEQFF
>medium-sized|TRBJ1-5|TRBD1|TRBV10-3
TGTGCCATCGGGGGACAGGGGTGGGGTCAGCCCCAGCATTTT
CAIGGQGWGQPQHF
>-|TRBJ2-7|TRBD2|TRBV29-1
TGCAGCGTTGAAGTGGTTTTAGCGGGAGCTGGTAACGAGCAGTACTTC
CSVEVVLAGAGNEQYF
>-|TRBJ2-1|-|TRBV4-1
TGCGCCAGCAGCCAAGATTGGGGGTTCTCCTACAATGAGCAGTTCTTC
CASSQDWGFSYNEQFF
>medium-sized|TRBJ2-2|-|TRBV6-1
TGTGCCAGCAATTGGCAGGTACTCACCGGGGAGCTGTTTTTT
CASNWQVLTGELFF
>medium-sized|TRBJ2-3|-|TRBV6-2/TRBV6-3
TGTGCCAGCAGTTACACAGGGCTGGGCACAGATACGCAGTATTTT
CASSYTGLGTDTQYF
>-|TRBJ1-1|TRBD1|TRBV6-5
TGTGCCAGCAGTCCGACAGGGGTGAACACTGAAGCTTTCTTT
CASSPTGVNTEAFF
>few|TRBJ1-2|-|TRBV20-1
TGCAGTGCTAGAGACAACAACTATGGCTACACCTTC
CSARDNNYGYTF
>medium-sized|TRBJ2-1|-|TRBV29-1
TGCAGCGTTGTTCCAACGGGGAATGAGCAGTTCTTC
CSVVPTGNEQFF
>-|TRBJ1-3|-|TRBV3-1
TGTGCCAGCAGCCAGGGACACCGCTCTGGAAACACCATATATTTT
CASSQGHRSGNTIYF
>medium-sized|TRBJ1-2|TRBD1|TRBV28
TGTGCCAGCGGGGATTTGCAAACAGGGGGCGGCTTTGGCTACACCTTC
CASGDLQTGGGFGYTF
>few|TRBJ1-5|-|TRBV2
TGTGCCAGCAGAGAAGGGACACTTAGCAATCAGCCCCAGCATTTT
CASREGTLSNQPQHF
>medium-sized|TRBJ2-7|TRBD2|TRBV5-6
TGTGCCAGCAGCTTGGGCGGCCCTAGCGGGGGAACCTACGAGCAGTACTTC
CASSLGGPSGGTYEQYF
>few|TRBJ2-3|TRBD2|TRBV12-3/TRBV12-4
TGTGCCAGCAGTTCCGGACTAGCGGGGGGGGGCACAGATACGCAGTATTTT
CASSSGLAGGGTDTQYF